This entry describes one TCR beta chain. Sequencing used immunoSEQ multiplex PCR; TCRdb keeps in-frame clones, though not all of them. The top ten hold 1.5% to 2% of the sample, which has some 300,000 clones, about nine tenths seen once. The data stem from a study of blood T cell repertoires in COVID-19. CDR3 length: 15 amino acids. J lost 5 bases, V lost 5 bases, and 7 bases had no gene match. Germline values: CDR1 SEHNR, CDR2 FQNEAQ (reference sequence). Individuals drawn from about two dozen US areas were roughly 18 to 100 years old. Cohort allocation depended upon clinical history that participants reported. In Cohort 3, a recovered donor had either two negative PCRs, clearance, or symptom resolution.

This rearrangement joins TRBV7-9 to TRBJ2-7, with 12 bases identical to TRBD1. Material: PBMCs or T cells enriched from blood (not recorded which). The receptor's source is a woman aged 40 to 50 who had recovered from COVID-19. In nucleotides, the CDR3 is TGTGCCAGCAGCCGAGGGACAGGGGGCTTCGACGAGCAGTACTTC. As protein: CASSRGTGGFDEQYF.